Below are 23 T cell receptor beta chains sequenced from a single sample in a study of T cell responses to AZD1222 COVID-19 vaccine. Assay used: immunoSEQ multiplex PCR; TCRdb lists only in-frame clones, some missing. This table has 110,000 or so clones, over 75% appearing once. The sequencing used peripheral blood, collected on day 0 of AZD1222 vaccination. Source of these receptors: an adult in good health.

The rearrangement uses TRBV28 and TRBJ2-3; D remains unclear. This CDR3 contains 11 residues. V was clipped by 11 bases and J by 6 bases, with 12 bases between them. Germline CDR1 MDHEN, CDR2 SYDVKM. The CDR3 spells CAASTGDTQYF. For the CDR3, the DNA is TGTGCCGCCTCGACCGGGGATACGCAGTATTTT.

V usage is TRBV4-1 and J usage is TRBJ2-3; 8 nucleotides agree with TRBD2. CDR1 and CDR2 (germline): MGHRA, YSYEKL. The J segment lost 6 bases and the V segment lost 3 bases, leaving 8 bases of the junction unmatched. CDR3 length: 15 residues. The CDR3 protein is CASSQGRGATDTQYF. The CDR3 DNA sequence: TGCGCCAGCAGCCAGGGGCGGGGGGCGACTGATACGCAGTATTTT.

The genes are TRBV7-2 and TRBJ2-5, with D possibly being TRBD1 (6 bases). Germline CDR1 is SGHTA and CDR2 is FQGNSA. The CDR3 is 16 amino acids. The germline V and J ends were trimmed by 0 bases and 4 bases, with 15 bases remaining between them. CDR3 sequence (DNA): TGTGCCAGCAGCTTAGCGAGGGGGACAAGTAGAGAGACCCAGTACTTC. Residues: CASSLARGTSRETQYF. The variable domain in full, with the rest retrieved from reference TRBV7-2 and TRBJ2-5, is GAGVSQSPSNKVTEKGKDVELRCDPISGHTALYWYRQSLGQGLEFLIYFQGNSAPDKSGLPSDRFSAERTGGSVSTLTIQRTQQEDSAVYLCASSLARGTSRETQYFGPGTRLLVL.

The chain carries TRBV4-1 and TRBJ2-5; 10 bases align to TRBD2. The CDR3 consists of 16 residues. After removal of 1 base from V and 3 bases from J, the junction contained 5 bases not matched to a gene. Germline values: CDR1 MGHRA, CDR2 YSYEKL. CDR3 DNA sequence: TGCGCCAGCAGCCAAGGGACTAGCGGAATGGAAGAGACCCAGTACTTC. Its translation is CASSQGTSGMEETQYF.

This chain's CDR3 is CASSGTSYGYTF. The CDR3 bases are TGTGCCAGCAGTGGGACATCCTATGGCTACACCTTC. The chain recombines TRBV2 with TRBJ1-2, with D perhaps matching TRBD1 (5 bases). The CDR3 consists of 12 residues. The germline V gene has CDR1 SNHLY and CDR2 FYNNEI. V was cut by 4 bases and J by 4 bases, with 7 bases left in between.

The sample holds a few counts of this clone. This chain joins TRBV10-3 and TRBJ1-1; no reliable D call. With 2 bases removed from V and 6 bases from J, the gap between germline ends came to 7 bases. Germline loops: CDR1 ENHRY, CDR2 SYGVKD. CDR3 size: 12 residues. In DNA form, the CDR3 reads TGTGCCATCAGTGAGAGGCCTCCTGAAGCTTTCTTT. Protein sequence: CAISERPPEAFF.

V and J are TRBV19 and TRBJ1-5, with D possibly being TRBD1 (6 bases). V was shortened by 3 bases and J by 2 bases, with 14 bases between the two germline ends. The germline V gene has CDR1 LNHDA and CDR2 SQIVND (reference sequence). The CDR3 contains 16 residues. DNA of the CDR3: TGTGCCAGTAGTATTCAGGGGTTCAGCGGCAATCAGCCCCAGCATTTT. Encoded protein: CASSIQGFSGNQPQHF.

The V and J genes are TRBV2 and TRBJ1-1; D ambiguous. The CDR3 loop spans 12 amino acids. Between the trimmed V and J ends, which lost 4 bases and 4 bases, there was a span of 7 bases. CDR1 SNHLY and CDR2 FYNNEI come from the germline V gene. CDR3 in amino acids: CASSVGSTEAFF. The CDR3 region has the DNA TGTGCCAGCAGTGTGGGGAGCACTGAAGCTTTCTTT. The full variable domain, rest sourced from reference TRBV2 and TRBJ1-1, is EPEVTQTPSHQVTQMGQEVILRCVPISNHLYFYWYRQILGQKVEFLVSFYNNEISEKSEIFDDQFSVERPDGSNFTLKIRSTKLEDSAMYFCASSVGSTEAFFGQGTRLTVV.

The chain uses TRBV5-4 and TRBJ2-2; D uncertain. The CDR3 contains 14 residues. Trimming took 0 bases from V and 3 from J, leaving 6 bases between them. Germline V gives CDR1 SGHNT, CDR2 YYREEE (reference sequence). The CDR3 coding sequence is TGTGCCAGCAGCTTGGCCCCCCACACCGGGGAGCTGTTTTTT. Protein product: CASSLAPHTGELFF.

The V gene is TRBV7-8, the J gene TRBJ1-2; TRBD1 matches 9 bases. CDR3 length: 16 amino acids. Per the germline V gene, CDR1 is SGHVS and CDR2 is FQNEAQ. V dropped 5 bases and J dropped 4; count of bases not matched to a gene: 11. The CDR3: CASSPGQGSLGYGYTF. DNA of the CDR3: TGTGCCAGCAGCCCGGGACAGGGCTCCCTCGGCTATGGCTACACCTTC.

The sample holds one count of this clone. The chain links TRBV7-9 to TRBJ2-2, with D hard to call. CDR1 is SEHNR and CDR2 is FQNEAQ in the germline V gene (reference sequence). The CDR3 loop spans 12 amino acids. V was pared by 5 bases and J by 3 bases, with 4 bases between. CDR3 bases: TGTGCCAGCAGCCTTTACACCGGGGAGCTGTTTTTT. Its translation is CASSLYTGELFF.

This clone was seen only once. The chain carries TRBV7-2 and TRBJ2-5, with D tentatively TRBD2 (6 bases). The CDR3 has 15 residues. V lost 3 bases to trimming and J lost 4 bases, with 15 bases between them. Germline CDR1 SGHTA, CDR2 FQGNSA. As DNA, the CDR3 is TGTGCCAGCAGCTTTCCCGGGGGAGGTGGAGAGACCCAGTACTTC. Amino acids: CASSFPGGGGETQYF. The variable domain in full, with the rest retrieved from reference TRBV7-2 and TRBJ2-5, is GAGVSQSPSNKVTEKGKDVELRCDPISGHTALYWYRQSLGQGLEFLIYFQGNSAPDKSGLPSDRFSAERTGGSVSTLTIQRTQQEDSAVYLCASSFPGGGGETQYFGPGTRLLVL.

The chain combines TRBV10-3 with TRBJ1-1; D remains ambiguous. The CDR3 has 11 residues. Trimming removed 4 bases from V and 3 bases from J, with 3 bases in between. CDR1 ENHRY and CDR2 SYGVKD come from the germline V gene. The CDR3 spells CAISGDTEAFF. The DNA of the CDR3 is TGTGCCATCAGTGGGGACACTGAAGCTTTCTTT.

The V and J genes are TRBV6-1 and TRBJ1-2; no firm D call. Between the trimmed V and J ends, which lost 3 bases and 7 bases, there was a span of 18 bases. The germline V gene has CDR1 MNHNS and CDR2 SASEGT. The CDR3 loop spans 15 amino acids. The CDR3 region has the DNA TGTGCCAGCAGTGAGATCGGTCTCGGTCAGTCTGGCTACACCTTC. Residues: CASSEIGLGQSGYTF.

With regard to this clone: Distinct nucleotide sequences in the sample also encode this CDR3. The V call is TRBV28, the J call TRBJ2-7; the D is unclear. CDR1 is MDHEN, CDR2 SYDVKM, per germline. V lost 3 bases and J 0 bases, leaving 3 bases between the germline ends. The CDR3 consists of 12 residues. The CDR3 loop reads CASSLGSYEQYF. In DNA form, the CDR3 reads TGTGCCAGCAGTTTGGGCTCCTACGAGCAGTACTTC.

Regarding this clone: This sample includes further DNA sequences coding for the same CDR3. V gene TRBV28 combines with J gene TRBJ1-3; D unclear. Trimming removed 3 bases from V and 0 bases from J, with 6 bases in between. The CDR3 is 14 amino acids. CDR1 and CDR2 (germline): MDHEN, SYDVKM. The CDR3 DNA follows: TGTGCCAGCAGTTTGGGCAGCTCTGGAAACACCATATATTTT. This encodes CASSLGSSGNTIYF.

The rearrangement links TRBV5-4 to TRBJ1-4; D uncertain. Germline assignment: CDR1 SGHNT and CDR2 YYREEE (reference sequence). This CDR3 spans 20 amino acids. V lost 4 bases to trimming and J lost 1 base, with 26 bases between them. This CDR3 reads CASSAEPRARLLKTNEKLFF. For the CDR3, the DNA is TGTGCCAGCAGCGCCGAGCCGAGGGCTCGGTTATTAAAAACTAATGAAAAACTGTTTTTT.

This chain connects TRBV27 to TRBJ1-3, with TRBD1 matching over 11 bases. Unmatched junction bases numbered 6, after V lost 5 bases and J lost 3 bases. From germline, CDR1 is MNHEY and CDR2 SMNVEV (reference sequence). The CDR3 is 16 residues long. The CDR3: CASSARTGGYGNTIYF. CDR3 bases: TGTGCCAGCAGTGCAAGGACAGGGGGCTATGGAAACACCATATATTTT.

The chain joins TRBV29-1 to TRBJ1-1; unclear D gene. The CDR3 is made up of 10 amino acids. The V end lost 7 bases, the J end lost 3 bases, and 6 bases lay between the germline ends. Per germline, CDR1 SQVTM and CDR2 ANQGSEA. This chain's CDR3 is CSGQHTEAFF. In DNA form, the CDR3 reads TGCAGCGGACAACACACTGAAGCTTTCTTT.

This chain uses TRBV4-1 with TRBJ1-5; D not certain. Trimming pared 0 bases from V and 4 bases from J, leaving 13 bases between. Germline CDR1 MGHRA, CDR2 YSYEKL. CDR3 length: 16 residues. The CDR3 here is CASSQDSPVQNQPQHF. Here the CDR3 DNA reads TGCGCCAGCAGCCAAGATTCCCCGGTTCAAAATCAGCCCCAGCATTTT.

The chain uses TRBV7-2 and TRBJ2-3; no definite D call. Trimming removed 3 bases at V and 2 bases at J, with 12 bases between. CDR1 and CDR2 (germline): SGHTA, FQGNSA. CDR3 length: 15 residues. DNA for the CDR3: TGTGCCAGCAGCTTTTCCTCGGGCATCACAGATACGCAGTATTTT. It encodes CASSFSSGITDTQYF.

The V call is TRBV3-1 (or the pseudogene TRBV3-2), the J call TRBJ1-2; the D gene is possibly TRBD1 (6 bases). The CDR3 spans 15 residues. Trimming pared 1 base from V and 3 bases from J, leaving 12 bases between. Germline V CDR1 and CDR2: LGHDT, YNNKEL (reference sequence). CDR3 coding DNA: TGTGCCAGCAGCCAAGTTTTACAGGGCGACTATGGCTACACCTTC. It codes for CASSQVLQGDYGYTF.

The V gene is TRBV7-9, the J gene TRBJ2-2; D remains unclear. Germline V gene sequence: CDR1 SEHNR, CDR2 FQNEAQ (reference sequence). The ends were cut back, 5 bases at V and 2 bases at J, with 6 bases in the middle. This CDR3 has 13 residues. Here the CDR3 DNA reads TGTGCCAGCAGCGCAGAAAACACCGGGGAGCTGTTTTTT. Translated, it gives CASSAENTGELFF.